The subject of this entry is one T cell receptor (beta chain). The CDR3 runs 14 residues. Germline-derived CDR1 and CDR2 are KGHDR and SFDVKD. After removal of 4 bases from V and 8 bases from J, the junction contained 4 bases not matched to a gene. Original analysis: Reference gene primer amplification yielded estimated nucleated cell counts. TCRdb keeps only in-frame clones here, not all; method: immunoSEQ multiplex PCR. That table furnishes V, J and clone size, whereas the DNA furnished D and trimming. The data show roughly 23,000 clones, roughly 89% seen once. The sample belongs to a study of blood T cell repertoires in COVID-19. Overall study context: Whether acute or convalescent, the COVID-19 samples came from the United States, Italy and Spain. T cells, B-cell-depleted T cells, or PBMCs supplied cDNA or gDNA.

The sequencing sample was made of peripheral blood. The receptor was derived from a woman aged 80 or over with active COVID-19. The chain combines TRBV24-1 with TRBJ2-2; 9 nucleotides match TRBD2. CDR3 sequence: CATSDPLAGGELFF. The CDR3 DNA follows: TGTGCCACCAGTGACCCTCTAGCGGGGGGGGAGCTGTTTTTT.